This TCR beta chain derives from a study of CD8+ T cells in alopecia areata. Findings and caveats of the study: Patients displayed less clarity in TCR sharing than mice, a finding possibly related to HLA. Higher clonality than in normal scalp was seen in lesional scalp, especially alopecia totalis/universalis.

This clone appeared a few times. Its antigen is not known. This CDR3 comprises 13 residues. Per germline, CDR1 SQVTM and CDR2 ANQGSEA. J lost 8 bases, V lost 5 bases, and 6 bases had no gene match. Extracted from the samples, RNA was reverse transcribed into cDNA to serve as the sequencing template. Assay used: immunoSEQ multiplex PCR; TCRdb lists only in-frame clones, some missing. Altogether 110,000 or so clones are present, less than 80% being singletons, with the ten largest covering about 3%. The source of this sequence is a human donor in good health. The gene calls are TRBV29-1 and TRBJ1-4; 9 bases map to TRBD1. Input material: CD4+ T cells sorted from blood. CDR3 region: CSVSTGGGEKLFF. The DNA for the CDR3 is TGCAGCGTTTCTACAGGGGGCGGCGAAAAACTGTTTTTT.